These 27 T cell receptor beta chains came from one sample sequenced in a study of breast tumors, draining lymph nodes, adjacent tissues. Using its own MiXCR run on the multiplex PCR reads, TCRdb lists one record per CDR3 protein. The sample consists of approximately 37,000 distinct CDR3 sequences, 35% to 40% of them appearing once. The sample was breast tumor tissue. These receptors originate from a female donor with breast cancer. Some clones in this sample may be carry-over from other donors' samples.

This clonotype was found many times. The genes are TRBV20-1 and TRBJ1-2; D is undetermined. CDR3 length: 10 residues. The V gene lost 3 bases and the J gene lost 7 bases, with 6 bases spanning the gap. The V gene's germline CDR1 is DFQATT and CDR2 SNEGSKA (reference sequence). The CDR3 spells CSASVGGYTF. The CDR3 nucleotides are TGCAGTGCTAGTGTTGGTGGCTACACCTTC.

This rearrangement joins TRBV7-9 to TRBJ2-1, with 9 bases lining up with TRBD2. There are 16 residues in the CDR3. Germline V CDR1 and CDR2: SEHNR, FQNEAQ (reference sequence). V trimming: 4 bases; J trimming: 8 bases; junction bases outside the gene matches: 12. CDR3 sequence (DNA): TGTGCCAGCAGCTCGCCCGGGACTGGCGGGAGGGATGAGCAGTTCTTC. Protein sequence: CASSSPGTGGRDEQFF. Complete variable domain (other parts from reference TRBV7-9 and TRBJ2-1): DTGVSQNPRHKITKRGQNVTFRCDPISEHNRLYWYRQTLGQGPEFLTYFQNEAQLEKSRLLSDRFSAERPKGSFSTLEIQRTEQGDSAMYLCASSSPGTGGRDEQFFGPGTRLTVL.

This rearrangement joins TRBV11-2 to TRBJ2-1, with D perhaps matching TRBD2 (5 bases). CDR1 and CDR2 (germline): SGHAT, FQNNGV. V gave up 5 bases and J gave up 4 bases, with 15 bases separating them. The CDR3 spans 15 residues. CDR3 sequence (DNA): TGTGCCAGCAGCCCGACCATTAGCGATTACAATGAGCAGTTCTTC. The encoded protein is CASSPTISDYNEQFF.

This clonotype was seen ten or more times. The V and J genes are TRBV24-1 and TRBJ2-1; 9 nucleotides line up with TRBD1. The CDR3 totals 15 residues. The junction had 2 bases not matched to a gene; V was cut back by 1 base and J by 5 bases. Germline CDR1 and CDR2: KGHDR and SFDVKD. The CDR3 DNA reads as TGTGCCACCAGTGATTTAGGGACAGGGAACAATGAGCAGTTCTTC. Translating gives CATSDLGTGNNEQFF.

The chain uses TRBV7-3 and TRBJ2-7; 7 nucleotides agree with TRBD2. This CDR3 is built from 15 residues. The V segment lost 1 base and the J segment 0 bases; nucleotides outside the gene matches: 3. Germline-derived CDR1 and CDR2 are SGHTA and FQGTGA. In DNA form, the CDR3 reads TGTGCCAGCAGCTTAAGGGAGGGCAACTCCTACGAGCAGTACTTC. This sequence encodes CASSLREGNSYEQYF.

In its sample, this clonotype is medium-sized. The chain combines TRBV10-1 with TRBJ2-1; 10 nucleotides match TRBD2. This CDR3 has 14 residues. CDR1 is WNHNN, CDR2 SYGVQD, per germline (reference sequence). V was pared by 2 bases and J by 14 bases, with 9 bases of the junction left unmatched. CDR3 sequence (DNA): TGCGCCAGCAGTGAGATCGGTAGCGGGGGGAGAAAGTTCTTC. Its translation: CASSEIGSGGRKFF.

Concerning this clonotype itself: A much bigger clone sits one base away, suggesting this may be a read error. This CDR3 fails to terminate in the conserved phenylalanine or tryptophan, so it likely reflects a read error. The chain couples TRBV5-1 to TRBJ2-7; a possible D gene is TRBD1 (5 bases). Germline loops: CDR1 SGHRS, CDR2 YFSETQ. The CDR3 totals 13 residues. V was cut by 4 bases and J by 7 bases, with 15 bases left in between. CDR3 loop: CASSQDPGREQYL. The CDR3 DNA follows: TGCGCCAGCAGCCAAGACCCAGGGCGAGAGCAGTACCTC.

In this sample, this clonotype turned up a few times. The chain recombines TRBV19 with TRBJ1-5; no definite D call. Trimming left V 5 bases short and J 2 bases short, with 10 bases between. This CDR3 has 14 amino acids. Germline loops: CDR1 LNHDA, CDR2 SQIVND (reference sequence). The CDR3 region has the DNA TGTGCCAGTAGTCGGCGAGAGGGCAATCAGCCCCAGCATTTT. This translates into CASSRREGNQPQHF.

Worth noting for this clonotype: Germline and junction disagree at one end, which may indicate a read error. V usage is TRBV5-6 and J usage is TRBJ2-5; TRBD1 agrees at 9 bases. CDR1 is SGHDT and CDR2 is YYEEEE in the germline V gene. This CDR3 has 14 amino acids. The CDR3 DNA follows: TGTGCCAGCAGCCGTACAGGGGGCTTGGAGACCCGGTACTTC. Translating gives CASSRTGGLETRYF. The variable domain in full, completed from reference TRBV5-6 and TRBJ2-5, reads DAGVTQSPTHLIKTRGQQVTLRCSPKSGHDTVSWYQQALGQGPQFIFQYYEEEERQRGNFPDRFSGHQFPNYSSELNVNALLLGDSALYLCASSRTGGLETRYFGPGTRLLVL.

This clonotype was seen ten or more times. V is TRBV15 and J is TRBJ1-4; D not certain. With 0 bases removed from V and 8 bases from J, the gap between germline ends came to 4 bases. The CDR3 consists of 12 residues. Germline CDR1 reads LNHNV; CDR2 reads YYDKDF (reference sequence). For the CDR3, the DNA is TGTGCCACCAGCAGAGATGGGGAAAAACTGTTTTTT. Translating it yields CATSRDGEKLFF.

This clonotype was seen repeatedly, ten times or more. This chain uses TRBV20-1 with TRBJ2-7; D is ambiguous. This CDR3 has 13 amino acids. The V and J ends lost 0 bases and 4 bases respectively, with 10 bases between them. Germline V CDR1 and CDR2: DFQATT, SNEGSKA (reference sequence). This CDR3 reads CSARDQGAYEQYF. CDR3 bases: TGCAGTGCTAGAGACCAAGGAGCTTACGAGCAGTACTTC.

V usage is TRBV6-1 and J usage is TRBJ1-5; D might be TRBD1 (5 bases). The CDR3 is made up of 15 amino acids. The germline V and J ends were trimmed by 6 bases and 2 bases, with 14 bases remaining between them. Germline assignment: CDR1 MNHNS and CDR2 SASEGT. As DNA, the CDR3 is TGTGCCAGCAGCAGGGCGCGGGAGGGCAATCAGCCCCAGCATTTT. It yields the protein CASSRAREGNQPQHF.

This clonotype was seen many times. The V and J genes are TRBV4-3 and TRBJ1-2; 9 bases align to TRBD1. The CDR3 length is 15 residues. Per the germline V gene, CDR1 is LGHNA and CDR2 is YSLEER. With V trimmed by 3 bases and J by 2 bases, 4 bases remained unmatched. This chain's CDR3 is CASSQNRGQNYGYTF. CDR3 DNA: TGCGCCAGCAGCCAGAACAGGGGGCAAAACTATGGCTACACCTTC.

The chain is built from TRBV4-2 and TRBJ2-2; 13 bases align to TRBD2. CDR1 LGHNA and CDR2 YNFKEQ come from the germline V gene. CDR3 size: 18 residues. V lost 4 bases to trimming and J lost 1 base; unmatched junction nucleotides: 6. The CDR3: CASSPGLAGALNTGELFF. CDR3 DNA sequence: TGTGCCAGCAGCCCTGGACTAGCGGGAGCGCTGAACACCGGGGAGCTGTTTTTT.

The V and J genes are TRBV11-2 and TRBJ2-1, with 11 bases lining up with TRBD2. This CDR3 spans 17 amino acids. The V gene's germline CDR1 is SGHAT and CDR2 FQNNGV. Unmatched junction bases numbered 11, after V lost 1 base and J lost 9 bases. The DNA of the CDR3 is TGTGCCAGCAGCTTAGTCCTAGCGGGAGGTCCCTTAGGTGAGCAGTTCTTC. This sequence encodes CASSLVLAGGPLGEQFF.

At least ten counts were recorded for this clonotype. V is TRBV7-8 and J is TRBJ2-3, with a possible D match to TRBD1 (5 bases). This CDR3 contains 15 residues. The germline V gene encodes CDR1 SGHVS and CDR2 FQNEAQ. V was pared by 0 bases and J by 3 bases, with 10 bases between. The CDR3 nucleotides read TGTGCCAGCAGCTTAGCTGCAGGGCGGACAGATACGCAGTATTTT. It codes for CASSLAAGRTDTQYF.

This chain joins TRBV20-1 and TRBJ2-7; 9 nucleotides align to TRBD1. V gave up 0 bases and J gave up 4 bases; unmatched junction bases: 1. This CDR3 has 13 residues. Germline loops: CDR1 DFQATT, CDR2 SNEGSKA (reference sequence). The CDR3 reads CSARDGQGYEQYF. The CDR3, as DNA: TGCAGTGCTAGAGATGGACAGGGGTACGAGCAGTACTTC.

This rearrangement joins TRBV25-1 to TRBJ2-7; 13 bases are a match to TRBD2. Trimming cost V 4 bases and J 4 bases; bases outside gene matches: 4. Germline V gives CDR1 MGHDK, CDR2 SYGVNS. CDR3 length equals 15 residues. The CDR3 reads CASSGTSGRDYEQYF. DNA for the CDR3: TGTGCCAGCAGTGGGACTAGCGGGAGAGATTACGAGCAGTACTTC.

This clonotype was seen many times. This chain joins TRBV27 and TRBJ2-1; tentatively, D is TRBD1 (6 bases). This CDR3 spans 14 amino acids. The germline CDR1 and CDR2 sequences are MNHEY and SMNVEV (reference sequence). Trimming left V 5 bases short and J 6 bases short, with 14 bases between. The CDR3: CASSRERGTNEQFF. CDR3 coding DNA: TGTGCCAGCAGTAGAGAGAGGGGGACCAATGAGCAGTTCTTC.

There are many counts of this clonotype. The V and J genes are TRBV20-1 and TRBJ2-3; TRBD1 or TRBD2 may be the D gene (6 bases each). The germline V gene encodes CDR1 DFQATT and CDR2 SNEGSKA (reference sequence). Trimming took 3 bases from V and 6 from J, leaving 13 bases between them. CDR3 length equals 13 residues. CDR3 sequence (DNA): TGCAGTGCTAGCCCAGGGGCGGGGGATACGCAGTATTTT. Translated: CSASPGAGDTQYF.

The rearrangement joins TRBV20-1 to TRBJ2-7, with unresolved D. The germline CDR1 and CDR2 sequences are DFQATT and SNEGSKA (reference sequence). The V and J ends lost 2 bases and 4 bases respectively, with 12 bases between them. The CDR3 extends over 13 amino acids. CDR3 sequence: CSARFQSDYEQYF. The CDR3 coding sequence is TGCAGTGCTAGATTCCAATCTGATTACGAGCAGTACTTC.

As for this clonotype: A read error may be the cause here, since a much bigger clone is one base away. The chain joins TRBV28 to TRBJ1-4; 11 bases match TRBD1. Germline V gene lookup returns CDR1 MDHEN and CDR2 SYDVKM. The CDR3 loop spans 13 amino acids. The CDR3 DNA sequence: TGTGCCAGCAGTAGGACAGGGGGCGAAAAACTGTATTTT. The encoded protein is CASSRTGGEKLYF.

This clonotype was recorded many times. The rearrangement joins TRBV6-5 to TRBJ2-3; 10 bases are shared with TRBD2. CDR1 is MNHEY, CDR2 SVGAGI, per germline. The CDR3 is 15 residues long. J gave up 2 bases and V 5 bases, and 4 bases lay outside the gene matches. The CDR3 nucleotides read TGTGCCAGCAGTACACTAGCGGGACTCACAGATACGCAGTATTTT. Amino acid sequence: CASSTLAGLTDTQYF.

This clonotype has a count of ten or more. The rearrangement uses TRBV11-2 and TRBJ1-5; 8 nucleotides line up with TRBD1. This CDR3 is built from 14 residues. The V gene's germline CDR1 is SGHAT and CDR2 FQNNGV. Trimming took 5 bases from V and 5 from J; bases not matched to a gene: 5. The CDR3 DNA reads TGTGCCAGCAGCCATGGACAGGGAGATCAGCCCCAGCATTTT. Translated, it gives CASSHGQGDQPQHF.

This clonotype was counted at least ten times. The J gene is TRBJ2-5, the V gene TRBV20-1; D remains unclear. The CDR3 has 15 amino acids. Germline V gene sequence: CDR1 DFQATT, CDR2 SNEGSKA (reference sequence). V was cut by 3 bases and J by 4 bases, with 18 bases left in between. CDR3 sequence: CSASHRTAIGETQYF. Written as DNA, the CDR3 is TGCAGTGCTAGTCACAGAACAGCCATCGGAGAGACCCAGTACTTC.

This clonotype has ten or more counts. The J gene is TRBJ1-5, the V gene TRBV6-4; 7 bases agree with TRBD1. The CDR3 consists of 15 residues. J lost 6 bases, V lost 7 bases, and 12 bases had no gene match. CDR1 is MRHNA and CDR2 is SNTAGT in the germline V gene. CDR3: CASTPDRGRVQPQHF. The CDR3 DNA reads TGTGCCAGCACCCCAGATAGGGGGCGTGTTCAGCCCCAGCATTTT.

V usage is TRBV30 and J usage is TRBJ2-3; TRBD2 agrees at 11 bases. The CDR3 extends over 16 amino acids. The germline V gene has CDR1 GTSNPN and CDR2 SVGIG (reference sequence). V shed 2 bases and J 4 bases; nucleotides not matched to a gene: 8. DNA of the CDR3: TGTGCCTGGAGTCCAAGACTAGCGGGAAGGGCAGATACGCAGTATTTT. Protein sequence: CAWSPRLAGRADTQYF. The whole variable domain, remainder taken from reference TRBV30 and TRBJ2-3, is SQTIHQWPATLVQPVGSPLSLECTVEGTSNPNLYWYRQAAGRGLQLLFYSVGIGQISSEVPQNLSASRPQDRQFILSSKKLLLSDSGFYLCAWSPRLAGRADTQYFGPGTRLTVL.